Below, 13 T cell receptor beta chains from the same sample are listed, as sequenced in a study of chemoradiotherapy in HPV16-positive cancers. Here immunoSEQ multiplex PCR was the method, and the copy in TCRdb shows in-frame clones only, minus some. Of about 4,700 clones in the sample, more than 60% are singletons; the top ten hold less than 5.5%. Here the sequenced sample was tumor tissue, taken from a patient who underwent chemoradiotherapy. The receptors were sampled from a human donor with HPV-associated anogenital cancer.

This chain connects TRBV2 to TRBJ1-3, with D perhaps TRBD1 (5 bases). CDR1 and CDR2 (germline): SNHLY, FYNNEI. Trimming took 6 bases from V and 0 from J, leaving 9 bases between them. The CDR3 has 14 amino acids. CDR3 coding DNA: TGTGCCAGCAGCAAGACAGACTCTGGAAACACCATATATTTT. Translation: CASSKTDSGNTIYF.

The J gene is TRBJ1-2, the V gene TRBV28; a possible D gene is TRBD1 (5 bases). The CDR3 extends over 15 amino acids. The V gene's germline CDR1 is MDHEN and CDR2 SYDVKM. The V end was cut by 6 bases, the J end by 7 bases, with 21 bases between. The CDR3 DNA reads as TGTGCCAGCAGGGGGGTGGGGCAGGGAAGGTTTGGCTACACCTTC. This translates into CASRGVGQGRFGYTF.

V usage is TRBV7-3 and J usage is TRBJ2-1; a weak D match, TRBD2 (6 bases). Germline CDR1 SGHTA, CDR2 FQGTGA. V lost 5 bases and J 4 bases, leaving 12 bases between the germline ends. The CDR3 covers 14 residues. DNA for the CDR3: TGTGCCAGCAGCCCGGGACTCGATTACAATGAGCAGTTCTTC. Translation: CASSPGLDYNEQFF.

The chain is built from TRBV29-1 and TRBJ2-1; TRBD1 matches at 10 bases. After removal of 6 bases from V and 7 bases from J, the junction contained 9 bases not matched to a gene. Germline V gives CDR1 SQVTM, CDR2 ANQGSEA. The CDR3 totals 14 residues. The CDR3 reads CSVGRTGGGNEQFF. The CDR3 DNA is TGCAGCGTCGGCCGGACAGGGGGAGGTAATGAGCAGTTCTTC.

The chain combines TRBV19 with TRBJ2-1, with 10 bases fitting TRBD2. This CDR3 is 15 amino acids long. CDR1 is LNHDA, CDR2 SQIVND, per germline (reference sequence). V shed 5 bases, J shed 3 bases, and the junction held 4 bases outside the gene matches. CDR3 bases: TGTGCCAGTAGTCGAAGCGGGGGGGACTACAATGAGCAGTTCTTC. Residues: CASSRSGGDYNEQFF.

This clone turned up a few times. The CDR3 DNA follows: TGTGCCAGCAGTTACGCAGGGTTCGGCTACACCTTC. It translates to CASSYAGFGYTF. The V call is TRBV6-5, the J call TRBJ1-2; D possibly corresponds to TRBD1 (5 bases). Germline assignment: CDR1 MNHEY and CDR2 SVGAGI. The CDR3 is 12 residues long. The germline V and J ends were trimmed by 2 bases and 8 bases, with 9 bases remaining between them.

In its sample, this clone was seen once. V is TRBV27 and J is TRBJ1-2; 9 nucleotides agree with TRBD1. V shed 6 bases and J 8 bases; nucleotides not matched to a gene: 16. This CDR3 contains 16 residues. Germline CDR1 and CDR2: MNHEY and SMNVEV (reference sequence). The CDR3 DNA sequence: TGTGCCAGCAGCTTAAAACCACCCGGGACAGGGAAAGGCTACACCTTC. This sequence encodes CASSLKPPGTGKGYTF.

The chain joins TRBV7-6 to TRBJ2-2, with D perhaps matching TRBD2 (5 bases). CDR3 size: 14 residues. The germline CDR1 and CDR2 sequences are SGHVS and FNYEAQ. Trimming removed 5 bases at V and 6 bases at J, with 13 bases between. CDR3 residues: CASSGSAGPGELFF. The CDR3 coding sequence is TGTGCCAGCAGCGGGTCGGCGGGCCCCGGGGAGCTGTTTTTT.

This clone was counted once. The rearrangement links TRBV2 to TRBJ1-5; D perhaps matches TRBD1 (5 bases). Germline assignment: CDR1 SNHLY and CDR2 FYNNEI. This CDR3 contains 15 residues. Trimming stripped 5 bases from V and 6 bases from J, with 17 bases between. The CDR3 sequence: CASSQESGTSQPQHF. CDR3 bases: TGTGCCAGCAGTCAAGAATCCGGGACGTCTCAGCCCCAGCATTTT.

The J gene is TRBJ1-2, the V gene TRBV28, with TRBD1 matching over 7 bases. CDR3 length: 13 residues. V was pared by 11 bases and J by 1 base, with 7 bases of the junction left unmatched. Looked up from germline, CDR1 is MDHEN and CDR2 is SYDVKM. CDR3 DNA sequence: TGTGCCTCCTGTAGGGGGCTTAACTATGGCTACACCTTC. Its protein product is CASCRGLNYGYTF.

V gene TRBV2 combines with J gene TRBJ2-3; 13 bases map to TRBD2. V dropped 7 bases and J dropped 7; count of bases not matched to a gene: 11. Germline V lookup: CDR1 SNHLY, CDR2 FYNNEI. The CDR3 runs to 16 residues. CDR3 in amino acids: CASTRTSGSRGNTQYF. CDR3 DNA sequence: TGTGCCAGCACTCGGACTAGCGGGAGTAGGGGAAATACGCAGTATTTT.

This clone was detected only a few times. The CDR3: CASSTDTSPQHF. For the CDR3, the DNA is TGTGCCAGTAGTACCGACACGTCGCCCCAGCATTTT. V and J are TRBV19 and TRBJ1-5; no firm D call. V was clipped by 4 bases and J by 9 bases, with 10 bases between them. The germline V gene has CDR1 LNHDA and CDR2 SQIVND (reference sequence). The CDR3 extends over 12 amino acids.

This chain uses TRBV2 with TRBJ2-7; TRBD2 is a possible D gene (5 bases). With 4 bases removed from V and 4 bases from J, the gap between germline ends came to 17 bases. The CDR3 runs 15 residues. Germline V gene data show CDR1 as SNHLY and CDR2 as FYNNEI. The chain's CDR3 is CASSANRRLEYEQYF. The DNA of the CDR3 is TGTGCCAGCAGTGCGAATAGGAGGCTCGAGTACGAGCAGTACTTC.